This paragraph covers one TCR beta chain sequence. Authors' data handling: Quantification of nucleated cells was approximated via reference gene primer amplification. The table came from immunoSEQ multiplex PCR; TCRdb's copy has only in-frame clones and leaves some out. V and J calls and clone size are those listed in that table; D and trimming were worked out from the DNA. The data hold under 200,000 clones, with about 86% observed a single time. The CDR3 has 14 residues. The V gene's germline CDR1 is KGHSH and CDR2 LQKENI. The V gene lost 3 bases and the J gene lost 4 bases, with 12 bases spanning the gap. The data originate from a study of blood T cell repertoires in COVID-19. Across the study: Sites across the United States, Italy and Spain contributed samples from acute and convalescent COVID-19. PBMCs, B-cell-depleted T cells, or T cells were the source of the cDNA or gDNA that made up the material.

Sequenced input: peripheral blood. This chain links TRBV18 with TRBJ1-1, with D tentatively TRBD1 (6 bases). This clonotype was sampled from a man in his forties or fifties with active or convalescent COVID-19. The CDR3 nucleotides are TGTGCCAGCTCACCGAAGGGCAGGGGCACTGAAGCTTTCTTT. Translated, it gives CASSPKGRGTEAFF. The complete variable domain, with remaining parts taken from reference TRBV18 and TRBJ1-1, reads NAGVMQNPRHLVRRRGQEARLRCSPMKGHSHVYWYRQLPEEGLKFMVYLQKENIIDESGMPKERFSAEFPKEGPSILRIQQVVRGDSAAYFCASSPKGRGTEAFFGQGTRLTVV.